Following are 17 T cell receptor gamma chains from one sample sequenced in a study of gamma delta lymphoproliferative disorders and STAT genes. Genomic DNA from isolated PBMCs served as the sequencing template. TCRdb called clones anew from the multiplex PCR reads with CATT. The sample includes around 2,500 gamma-chain clones, roughly 18% of them seen just once. Sequencing used blood. These receptors all come from a human donor with gamma-delta T-cell large granular lymphocyte leukemia.

The chain couples TRGV9 to TRGJ1 or TRGJ2. Here the J gene was assigned by germline matching of the DNA, as TCRdb has none. Germline V gene lookup returns CDR1 GITISATS and CDR2 ISYDGTV (reference sequence). V gave up 10 bases and J gave up 2 bases; unmatched junction bases: 8. This CDR3 spans 12 amino acids. CDR3 region: CALPEDYYKKLF. As DNA, the CDR3 is TGTGCCTTACCGGAGGATTATTATAAGAAACTCTTT.

The V and J genes are TRGV10 and TRGJ1 or TRGJ2. Here the J gene was assigned by germline matching of the DNA, as TCRdb has none. TRGV10 is reported as an ORF; its role is uncertain. With V trimmed by 8 bases and J by 1 base, 12 bases remained unmatched. The CDR3 has 15 amino acids. The CDR3 sequence: CAAWDERLNYYKKLF. The CDR3 coding sequence is TGTGCTGCGTGGGACGAACGACTAAATTATTATAAGAAACTCTTT.

The chain couples TRGV9 to TRGJ1 or TRGJ2. TCRdb carries no J gene annotation; the J gene was assigned here by matching the DNA with germline. From germline, CDR1 is GITISATS and CDR2 ISYDGTV (reference sequence). The CDR3 has 13 residues. J lost 10 bases, V lost 2 bases, and 11 bases had no gene match. The CDR3 coding sequence is TGTGCCTTGTGGGAGGCCCCGGCAGAGAAGAAACTCTTT. Translation gives CALWEAPAEKKLF.

This clone was seen a few times. This chain links TRGV4 with TRGJ1 or TRGJ2. TCRdb gives no J gene; it was assigned here by matching the DNA to germline. The junction had 11 bases not matched to a gene; V was cut back by 4 bases and J by 2 bases. Per germline, CDR1 EGSTGY and CDR2 YDSYTSSV. The CDR3 is 15 amino acids. Here the CDR3 DNA reads TGTGCCACCTGGGACGGGGCCTTGGATTATTATAAGAAACTCTTT. Protein sequence: CATWDGALDYYKKLF.

A few counts support this clone. The genes are TRGV8 and TRGJ1 or TRGJ2. The J gene is not listed in TCRdb, so it was assigned here from a DNA match to germline. Germline trimming cut 6 bases from V and 9 bases from J; bases unmatched to any gene: 5. The germline gives CDR1 VENAVY, CDR2 YDSYNSRV. The CDR3 is 10 amino acids. DNA for the CDR3: TGTGCCACCTGGCCTCTTAAGAAACTCTTT. Translating gives CATWPLKKLF.

This clone has more than one count but fewer than ten. The chain employs TRGV8 and TRGJ1 or TRGJ2. TCRdb supplies no J gene; here it was assigned by aligning the nucleotide sequence to germline. Germline-derived CDR1 and CDR2 are VENAVY and YDSYNSRV. V lost 3 bases, J lost 7 bases, and 6 bases stayed unmatched. This CDR3 is built from 12 residues. The CDR3 reads CATWDEGYKKLF. CDR3 sequence (DNA): TGTGCCACCTGGGATGAGGGGTATAAGAAACTCTTT.

This clone is classed as medium-sized. The chain recombines TRGV10 with TRGJ1 or TRGJ2. The J gene is absent in TCRdb and was assigned here via DNA matching to germline. TRGV10 is annotated as an ORF whose role is uncertain. The V gene end was trimmed by 8 bases and the J gene end by 11 bases; junction bases not matched to a gene: 13. There are 12 residues in the CDR3. CDR3 DNA sequence: TGTGCTGCGTGGAAAGACGGGGTTGAGAAACTCTTT. Translation gives CAAWKDGVEKLF.

The V call is TRGV4, the J call TRGJ1 or TRGJ2. As TCRdb names no J gene, one was assigned here on the basis of a DNA match to germline. The CDR3 loop spans 13 amino acids. Germline V gene lookup returns CDR1 EGSTGY and CDR2 YDSYTSSV. Germline trimming cut 5 bases from V and 1 base from J; bases unmatched to any gene: 5. The CDR3 coding sequence is TGTGCCACCTGGGTCTATAATTATTATAAGAAACTCTTT. Protein: CATWVYNYYKKLF.

The V and J genes are TRGV9 and TRGJ1 or TRGJ2. The J gene is absent in TCRdb and was assigned here via DNA matching to germline. The CDR3 is 13 amino acids. After removal of 4 bases from V and 9 bases from J, the junction contained 12 bases not matched to a gene. Germline CDR1 is GITISATS and CDR2 is ISYDGTV (reference sequence). As DNA, the CDR3 is TGTGCCTTGTGGGACTATGCAGGGGTTAAGAAACTCTTT. This sequence encodes CALWDYAGVKKLF.

This chain links TRGV2 with TRGJ1 or TRGJ2. TCRdb carries no J gene annotation; the J gene was assigned here by matching the DNA with germline. V shed 3 bases, J shed 6 bases, and the junction held 2 bases outside the gene matches. The CDR3 has 11 residues. Germline CDR1 EGSNGY, CDR2 YDSYNSKV. CDR3 region: CATWDTYKKLF. The CDR3 nucleotides are TGTGCCACCTGGGACACTTATAAGAAACTCTTT.

Within the sample, this clone is medium-sized. The chain carries TRGV10 and TRGJP1. The J gene, absent from TCRdb, was called here by matching the DNA to germline. TRGV10 belongs to the ORF category, with a function that is uncertain. Trimming took 8 bases from V and 0 from J; bases not matched to a gene: 10. This CDR3 is built from 16 residues. The CDR3 DNA is TGTGCTGCGTGGGATTTAGGGTATACCACTGGTTGGTTCAAGATATTT. Amino acid sequence: CAAWDLGYTTGWFKIF.

The chain recombines TRGV8 with TRGJ1 or TRGJ2. The J gene was missing in TCRdb and was found by matching the end of the DNA to germline. Looked up from germline, CDR1 is VENAVY and CDR2 is YDSYNSRV. J lost 8 bases, V lost 2 bases, and 9 bases had no gene match. This CDR3 contains 13 residues. The CDR3 loop is CATWDMAGDKKLF. The DNA for the CDR3 is TGTGCCACCTGGGATATGGCTGGGGATAAGAAACTCTTT.

The J gene is TRGJ1 or TRGJ2, the V gene TRGV11. The J gene, absent from TCRdb, was called here by matching the DNA to germline. TRGV11 is labeled an ORF, and its function is uncertain. The ends lost 6 bases at V and 4 bases at J; junction bases unmatched: 12. The CDR3 is 15 residues long. CDR3 sequence reads: CACWIPGFIYYKKLF. The CDR3 DNA reads as TGTGCCTGCTGGATTCCCGGATTCATCTATTATAAGAAACTCTTT.

This clone appeared a single time. This chain links TRGV2 with TRGJ1 or TRGJ2. In the absence of a J gene in TCRdb, the DNA was matched to germline to assign it here. The V gene end was trimmed by 4 bases and the J gene end by 11 bases; junction bases not matched to a gene: 2. CDR3 length equals 9 residues. Germline V gives CDR1 EGSNGY, CDR2 YDSYNSKV. The DNA for the CDR3 is TGTGCCACCTGGGAAGAGAAACTCTTT. It is translated as CATWEEKLF.

This chain connects TRGV11 to TRGJ1 or TRGJ2. The J gene, not given by TCRdb, was assigned here from a germline match of the nucleotide sequence. TRGV11 has ORF status, its function being uncertain. The CDR3 has 14 residues. V lost 8 bases to trimming and J lost 0 bases; unmatched junction nucleotides: 7. In DNA, the CDR3 is TGTGCCTGCTGGACTAGTCCGAATTATTATAAGAAACTCTTT. This sequence encodes CACWTSPNYYKKLF.

As for this clone: The DNA is left out, because the CDR3 cannot be placed on it with certainty; the CDR3 is given as TCRdb lists it. The same CDR3 is also encoded by other DNA sequences in this sample. The V gene call is TRGV11, and the J gene call is absent. TRGV11 is flagged as an ORF with uncertain function. The CDR3 sequence runs 16 residues, both termini included. The CDR3 here is CTTVPAGLRAGWFKIF.

This clone has only a few counts. This chain joins TRGV2 and TRGJ1 or TRGJ2. Matching the DNA to germline supplied the J gene, which TCRdb does not give. The CDR3 extends over 12 amino acids. Germline CDR1 EGSNGY, CDR2 YDSYNSKV. V dropped 3 bases and J dropped 4; count of bases not matched to a gene: 3. In nucleotides, the CDR3 is TGTGCCACCTGGGACACCTATTATAAGAAACTCTTT. This gives the protein CATWDTYYKKLF.